This T cell receptor (beta chain) was documented in a study of blood T cell repertoires in COVID-19. Overall study context: Donors in the United States, Italy and Spain gave samples during acute or convalescent COVID-19. PBMCs, B-cell-depleted T cells, or T cells were the source of the cDNA or gDNA that made up the material.

The CDR3 contains 16 residues. V was shortened by 0 bases and J by 0 bases, with 10 bases between the two germline ends. The V gene's germline CDR1 is MNHEY and CDR2 SVGAGI. As originally analysed: For nucleated cells, counts were estimated from reference gene primer amplification. The method was immunoSEQ multiplex PCR; TCRdb's version includes in-frame clones alone and lacks a portion of them. That table is the source of V, J and clone size, and D and trimming were worked out from the DNA. In the table there are roughly 59,000 clones, almost 80% of which are singletons. The TCR originated in a man at least 80 years old with acute or convalescent COVID-19. The gene calls are TRBV6-5 and TRBJ2-3, with D maybe TRBD2 (5 bases). The sequenced sample was peripheral blood. The CDR3 sequence: CASSYSSGLSTDTQYF. CDR3 DNA sequence: TGTGCCAGCAGTTACTCTTCAGGACTTAGCACAGATACGCAGTATTTT.